This TCR beta chain came from a study of cytomegalovirus exposure and HLA in healthy donors. The PCR made use of 60 Vbeta and 13 Jbeta primers. Only in-frame clones appear in the TCRdb table, and some are missing; sequencing was by immunoSEQ multiplex PCR. The sample yields about 250,000 clones, approximately 70% seen once. V was clipped by 2 bases and J by 2 bases, with 12 bases between them. Germline loops: CDR1 LGHNA, CDR2 YNFKEQ. The CDR3 is made up of 16 amino acids. This sequence was found in a female donor in good health and CMV-seronegative. The source material was PBMCs. The chain carries TRBV4-2 and TRBJ2-2; possibly TRBD2 for D (6 bases). In DNA form, the CDR3 reads TGTGCCAGCAGCCAATACGGGACTTCCAACACCGGGGAGCTGTTTTTT. This encodes CASSQYGTSNTGELFF.